This passage covers 12 T cell receptor beta chains from one sample sequenced in a study of shared clonotypes between healthy human individuals. The assay was immunoSEQ multiplex PCR, and TCRdb's table has in-frame clones only and misses some. Among 630,000 or so clones listed, roughly 98% were seen once. Naive CD8 cells comprised CD45RO-negative, CCR7-positively selected cells, excluding terminally differentiated effector memory CD45RA+ cells. The specimen was naive CD8+ T cells sorted from blood. Every receptor here comes from a young man in good health.

This rearrangement joins TRBV2 to TRBJ2-6, with D tentatively TRBD2 (6 bases). The CDR3 runs 16 residues. The V gene lost 3 bases and the J gene lost 3 bases, with 12 bases spanning the gap. Germline lookup yields CDR1 SNHLY and CDR2 FYNNEI. The DNA for the CDR3 is TGTGCCAGCAGTGAGGAGGGCGACGTTGGGGCCAACGTCCTGACTTTC. Translation gives CASSEEGDVGANVLTF.

The V call is TRBV11-2, the J call TRBJ2-1, with 9 bases identical to TRBD2. Germline V gene lookup returns CDR1 SGHAT and CDR2 FQNNGV. The CDR3 loop spans 16 amino acids. Trimming cost V 4 bases and J 4 bases; bases outside gene matches: 8. The CDR3: CASSSINLAGYNEQFF. CDR3 nucleotides: TGTGCCAGCAGCTCCATCAATCTAGCGGGATACAATGAGCAGTTCTTC. The complete variable domain, with remaining parts taken from reference TRBV11-2 and TRBJ2-1, reads EAGVAQSPRYKIIEKRQSVAFWCNPISGHATLYWYQQILGQGPKLLIQFQNNGVVDDSQLPKDRFSAERLKGVDSTLKIQPAKLEDSAVYLCASSSINLAGYNEQFFGPGTRLTVL.

The chain is built from TRBV5-1 and TRBJ2-3, with 16 positions matching TRBD2. In germline, CDR1 is SGHRS, CDR2 YFSETQ. V trimming: 0 bases; J trimming: 1 base; junction bases outside the gene matches: 5. CDR3 length equals 19 residues. CDR3 nucleotides: TGCGCCAGCAGCTTGGAGGGACTAGCGGGAGGGCACGGCACAGATACGCAGTATTTT. Its protein is CASSLEGLAGGHGTDTQYF.

Of note for this clone: A much bigger clone sits one base away, suggesting this may be a read error. The gene calls are TRBV7-6 and TRBJ2-7; no firm D call. The CDR3 is 12 residues long. CDR1 and CDR2 (germline): SGHVS, FNYEAQ. Trimming shortened V by 2 bases and J by 3 bases, and 5 bases separated the two germline ends. The CDR3 sequence: CASSLNSYEQYF. The CDR3 DNA is TGTGCCAGCAGCTTAAACAGCTACGAGCAGTACTTC.

This chain connects TRBV6-1 to TRBJ1-1; D unresolved. V dropped 2 bases and J dropped 7 bases, with 17 bases sitting between them. CDR1 and CDR2 from the germline V gene are MNHNS and SASEGT. CDR3 length: 15 amino acids. CDR3 nucleotides: TGTGCCAGCAGTGAAAGACGTATTCAGGACCTTGAAGCTTTCTTT. Translating it yields CASSERRIQDLEAFF.

This clone was seen just once. This sample includes further DNA sequences coding for the same CDR3. The gene calls are TRBV19 and TRBJ2-7; 10 bases match TRBD2. Germline V gene data show CDR1 as LNHDA and CDR2 as SQIVND (reference sequence). This CDR3 is built from 13 residues. V was clipped by 7 bases and J by 6 bases; unmatched bases: 6. The CDR3: CASTPSGGGEQYF. CDR3 DNA sequence: TGTGCCAGTACCCCTAGCGGGGGCGGCGAGCAGTACTTC.

J is TRBJ2-7 and V is TRBV9; TRBD1 agrees at 7 bases. The CDR3 totals 15 residues. Germline trimming cut 0 bases from V and 1 base from J; bases unmatched to any gene: 4. The V gene's germline CDR1 is SGDLS and CDR2 YYNGEE. CDR3 bases: TGTGCCAGCAGCGTAGCCGGCAGGGGGTCCTACGAGCAGTACTTC. Encoded protein: CASSVAGRGSYEQYF.

V usage is TRBV7-9 and J usage is TRBJ2-5; the D is unclear. CDR1 and CDR2 from the germline V gene are SEHNR and FQNEAQ (reference sequence). CDR3 size: 13 residues. Trimming left V 1 base short and J 3 bases short, with 6 bases between. CDR3 sequence (DNA): TGTGCCAGCAGCTTAGAGTTTAAAGAGACCCAGTACTTC. This codes for CASSLEFKETQYF.

V and J are TRBV7-2 and TRBJ2-7, with TRBD1 matching over 8 bases. CDR3 size: 14 residues. Unmatched junction bases numbered 1, after V lost 1 base and J lost 2 bases. In germline, CDR1 is SGHTA, CDR2 FQGNSA. The CDR3 here is CASSLDRGTYEQYF. DNA for the CDR3: TGTGCCAGCAGCTTAGACAGGGGGACCTACGAGCAGTACTTC.

The chain couples TRBV6-5 to TRBJ2-7, with a possible D match to TRBD1 (6 bases). The CDR3 is 13 amino acids. V lost 6 bases and J lost 2, with 11 bases in between. CDR1 is MNHEY and CDR2 is SVGAGI in the germline V gene. The DNA for the CDR3 is TGTGCCAGCAGCCTCAGGGGACCCTACGAGCAGTACTTC. Translating it yields CASSLRGPYEQYF.

The V call is TRBV7-3, the J call TRBJ2-2; no definite D call. Trimming left V 3 bases short and J 0 bases short, with 17 bases between. Germline-derived CDR1 and CDR2 are SGHTA and FQGTGA. The CDR3 runs to 18 residues. The CDR3 reads CASSFPTNGYANTGELFF. The DNA for the CDR3 is TGTGCCAGCAGCTTCCCGACCAACGGGTACGCGAACACCGGGGAGCTGTTTTTT.

The CDR3 spells CASSFPEQGYTDTQYF. CDR3 sequence (DNA): TGTGCCAGCAGCTTTCCGGAACAGGGGTACACAGATACGCAGTATTTT. The V call is TRBV7-8, the J call TRBJ2-3; 7 bases align to TRBD1. The CDR3 is 16 residues long. Losses at the gene ends were 3 bases for V and 2 bases for J; bases not matched to a gene: 8. CDR1 is SGHVS and CDR2 is FQNEAQ in the germline V gene.